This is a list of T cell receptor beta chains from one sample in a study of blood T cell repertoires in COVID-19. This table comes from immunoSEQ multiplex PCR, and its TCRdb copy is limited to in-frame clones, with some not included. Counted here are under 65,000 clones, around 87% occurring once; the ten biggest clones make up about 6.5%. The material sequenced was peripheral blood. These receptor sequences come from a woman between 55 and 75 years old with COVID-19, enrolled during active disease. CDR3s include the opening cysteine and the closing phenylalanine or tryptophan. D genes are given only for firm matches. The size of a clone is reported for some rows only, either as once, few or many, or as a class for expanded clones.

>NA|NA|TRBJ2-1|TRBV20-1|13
TGCAGTGCTAGTCCATCGGCCTACAATGAGCAGTTCTTC
CSASPSAYNEQFF
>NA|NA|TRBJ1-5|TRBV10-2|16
TGCGCCAGCAGTGAGTCGACTCAGTCCGACAATCAGCCCCAGCATTTT
CASSESTQSDNQPQHF
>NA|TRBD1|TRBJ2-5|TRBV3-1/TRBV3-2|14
TGTGCCAGCAGCCCCACAGGGGGCGCGCTGACCCAGTACTTC
CASSPTGGALTQYF
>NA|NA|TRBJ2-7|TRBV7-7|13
TGTGCTAGCAGCGCGACCCGGGGGAACGAGCAGTACTTC
CASSATRGNEQYF
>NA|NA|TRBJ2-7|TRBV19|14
TGTGCCAGTAGTATAGGACGGGGGACCTACGAGCAGTACTTC
CASSIGRGTYEQYF
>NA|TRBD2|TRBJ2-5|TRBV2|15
TGTGCCAGCGGGGGGGGTTCCAGCGTGAAAGAGACCCAGTACTTC
CASGGGSSVKETQYF
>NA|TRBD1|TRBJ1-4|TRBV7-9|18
TGTGCCAGCAGCTTAGATGGACAGGGGTTTGGTATTTTTGAAAAACTGTTTTTT
CASSLDGQGFGIFEKLFF
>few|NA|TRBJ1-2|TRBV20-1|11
TGCAGTGCTTGGGTGGCAGGTGGCTACACCTTC
CSAWVAGGYTF
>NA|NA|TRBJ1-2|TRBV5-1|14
TGCGCCAGCAGCTCAGTTCGGGGGAACTATGGCTACACCTTC
CASSSVRGNYGYTF
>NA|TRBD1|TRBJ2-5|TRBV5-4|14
TGTGCCAGCAGCAAAGGGACAGTCGCAGAGACCCAGTACTTC
CASSKGTVAETQYF
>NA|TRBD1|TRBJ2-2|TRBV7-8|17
TGTGCCAGCAGCTTAGGAGAAAGGGGGCCACTAACCGGGGAGCTGTTTTTT
CASSLGERGPLTGELFF
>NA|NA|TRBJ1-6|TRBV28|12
TGTGCCAGCAGCACAGGGCTTTCACCCCTCCACTTT
CASSTGLSPLHF
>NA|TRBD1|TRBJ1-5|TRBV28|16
TGTGCCAGCAGTTTCTTAGACAGGGGGCTCGATCAGCCCCAGCATTTT
CASSFLDRGLDQPQHF